Presented here are 30 T cell receptor beta chains from one specimen sequenced in a study of CD8+ T cells in alopecia areata. Treatment specified: oral pan-JAK inhibitor, 5-10 mg twice daily. The sequencing template was cDNA reverse transcribed from extracted RNA. Here immunoSEQ multiplex PCR was the method, and the copy in TCRdb shows in-frame clones only, minus some. This table holds 150,000 to 200,000 clones, 50% to 75% found once. The specimen was CD4+ T cells sorted from blood, collected at roughly week 55, from a patient treated with tofacitinib. The receptor set was obtained from a human donor with alopecia areata.

The chain combines TRBV29-1 with TRBJ1-1, with 7 bases matching TRBD1. This CDR3 region has 12 residues. The ends lost 5 bases at V and 1 base at J; junction bases unmatched: 1. Germline-derived CDR1 and CDR2 are SQVTM and ANQGSEA. CDR3: CSVWDRNTEAFF. As DNA, the CDR3 is TGCAGCGTTTGGGACAGGAACACTGAAGCTTTCTTT.

The rearrangement uses TRBV5-1 and TRBJ1-6, with a weak D call TRBD1 (5 bases). This CDR3 region has 16 residues. Germline CDR1 and CDR2: SGHRS and YFSETQ. V was trimmed by 4 bases and J by 8 bases, leaving 19 bases between them. The CDR3 DNA reads TGCGCCAGCAGCGAATTCGGGACCCTCGGGGATTCACCCCTCCACTTT. Encoded protein: CASSEFGTLGDSPLHF.

The chain carries TRBV7-8 and TRBJ1-2; 7 nucleotides match TRBD1. Germline V gene sequence: CDR1 SGHVS, CDR2 FQNEAQ. The CDR3 has 13 amino acids. V trimming: 5 bases; J trimming: 4 bases; junction bases outside the gene matches: 4. In DNA, the CDR3 is TGTGCCAGCAGCCGTGGACAGGTCTATGGCTACACCTTC. Residues: CASSRGQVYGYTF.

As to this clone: The same CDR3 is also encoded by other DNA sequences in this sample. V and J are TRBV9 and TRBJ1-2; D is possibly TRBD1 (6 bases). CDR3 length: 13 residues. Between the trimmed V and J ends, which lost 5 bases and 2 bases, there was a span of 10 bases. Looked up from germline, CDR1 is SGDLS and CDR2 is YYNGEE. CDR3 sequence reads: CASSPTGNYGYTF. As DNA, the CDR3 is TGTGCCAGCAGTCCTACAGGGAACTATGGCTACACCTTC.

The V gene is TRBV6-1, the J gene TRBJ1-2; D gene uncertain. Germline lookup yields CDR1 MNHNS and CDR2 SASEGT. The CDR3 sequence is 13 residues long. The ends were cut back, 3 bases at V and 4 bases at J, with 9 bases in the middle. CDR3 in DNA: TGTGCCAGCAGTGATTCGGGGTTCTATGGCTACACCTTC. Translated, it gives CASSDSGFYGYTF.

The chain couples TRBV18 to TRBJ1-1, with 10 bases lining up with TRBD1. The CDR3 runs 14 residues. V dropped 2 bases and J dropped 5; count of bases not matched to a gene: 2. Per germline, CDR1 KGHSH and CDR2 LQKENI. The CDR3 loop is CASSPDRGRTEAFF. CDR3 nucleotide sequence: TGTGCCAGCTCACCAGACAGGGGGCGGACTGAAGCTTTCTTT.

The V and J genes are TRBV29-1 and TRBJ2-5; perhaps TRBD2 as D (5 bases). The CDR3 sequence is 12 residues long. V was pared by 7 bases and J by 1 base, with 10 bases between. Germline assignment: CDR1 SQVTM and CDR2 ANQGSEA. The CDR3 here is CSGGEAQETQYF. The CDR3 nucleotides are TGCAGCGGGGGAGAGGCCCAAGAGACCCAGTACTTC.

The V call is TRBV12-5, the J call TRBJ2-2; no reliable D call. This CDR3 has 14 residues. V lost 2 bases and J lost 9, with 13 bases in between. Germline CDR1 is LGHNT and CDR2 is FRNRAP. CDR3 loop: CASGLRPSRWELFF. DNA of the CDR3: TGTGCTAGTGGTTTGAGGCCTTCGAGGTGGGAGCTGTTTTTT. The entire variable domain, with the rest obtained from reference TRBV12-5 and TRBJ2-2, is as follows: DARVTQTPRHKVTEMGQEVTMRCQPILGHNTVFWYRQTMMQGLELLAYFRNRAPLDDSGMPKDRFSAEMPDATLATLKIQPSEPRDSAVYFCASGLRPSRWELFFGEGSRLTVL.

The CDR3 DNA follows: TGCAGCGTTGAGTATTACGACAGGGCGGCCGGATTGTATGGCTACACCTTC. It codes for CSVEYYDRAAGLYGYTF. The rearrangement links TRBV29-1 to TRBJ1-2, with 7 bases identical to TRBD1. The CDR3 spans 17 residues. J lost 5 bases, V lost 3 bases, and 18 bases had no gene match. Per germline, CDR1 SQVTM and CDR2 ANQGSEA.

The chain has TRBV9 and TRBJ2-2, with 8 bases identical to TRBD1. The CDR3 totals 16 residues. CDR1 and CDR2 from the germline V gene are SGDLS and YYNGEE. Germline trimming cut 0 bases from V and 1 base from J; bases unmatched to any gene: 2. The CDR3 sequence is CASSVVGTGNTGELFF. The DNA of the CDR3 is TGTGCCAGCAGCGTAGTGGGGACAGGGAACACCGGGGAGCTGTTTTTT.

This clone appeared a few times. The chain joins TRBV5-6 to TRBJ1-3, with D hard to call. CDR3 length: 14 residues. CDR1 is SGHDT and CDR2 is YYEEEE in the germline V gene. Between the trimmed V and J ends, which lost 0 bases and 2 bases, there was a span of 6 bases. The CDR3 DNA reads as TGTGCCAGCAGCTTGGGCCCAGCTGGAAACACCATATATTTT. It codes for CASSLGPAGNTIYF.

This chain connects TRBV13 to TRBJ1-3; 10 bases are shared with TRBD1. CDR3 length: 18 residues. V gave up 1 base and J gave up 4 bases; unmatched junction bases: 10. Germline V gene lookup returns CDR1 PRHDT and CDR2 FYEKMQ (reference sequence). In nucleotides, the CDR3 is TGTGCCAGCAGCTTAGCCCTTTCGGACAGGGGGTTAGGAAACACCATATATTTT. It translates to CASSLALSDRGLGNTIYF.

This clone was counted between two and nine times. This sequence joins TRBV2 and TRBJ2-1; D may be TRBD1 (6 bases). CDR3 length: 14 amino acids. Germline V lookup: CDR1 SNHLY, CDR2 FYNNEI. V lost 6 bases to trimming and J lost 7 bases, with 16 bases between them. The DNA for the CDR3 is TGTGCCAGCAGCGCCCGGGACAATTGGAATGAGCAGTTCTTC. It encodes CASSARDNWNEQFF.

This rearrangement joins TRBV30 to TRBJ2-7; TRBD2 matches at 8 bases. The CDR3 has 12 amino acids. Germline V gene sequence: CDR1 GTSNPN, CDR2 SVGIG (reference sequence). The V and J ends lost 3 bases and 6 bases, in that order; junction bases with no gene match: 4. The CDR3 region is CAWSRLAPEQYF. The CDR3 DNA reads as TGTGCCTGGAGCCGACTAGCGCCCGAGCAGTACTTC.

V and J are TRBV9 and TRBJ2-7; no definite D call. The CDR3 is made up of 14 amino acids. Germline CDR1 is SGDLS and CDR2 is YYNGEE. V was shortened by 0 bases and J by 0 bases, with 7 bases between the two germline ends. As DNA, the CDR3 is TGTGCCAGCAGCGTAGACGAACCCTCCTACGAGCAGTACTTC. This codes for CASSVDEPSYEQYF. Together with reference TRBV9 and TRBJ2-7, the CDR3 gives the full variable domain: DSGVTQTPKHLITATGQRVTLRCSPRSGDLSVYWYQQSLDQGLQFLIQYYNGEERAKGNILERFSAQQFPDLHSELNLSSLELGDSALYFCASSVDEPSYEQYFGPGTRLTVT.

The rearrangement joins TRBV7-9 to TRBJ2-3; D possibly matches TRBD1 or TRBD2 (5 bases each). The V and J ends lost 6 bases and 0 bases respectively, with 13 bases between them. This CDR3 is 15 amino acids long. Germline CDR1 reads SEHNR; CDR2 reads FQNEAQ (reference sequence). CDR3 sequence: CASSQPGPSTDTQYF. CDR3 nucleotides: TGTGCCAGCAGTCAGCCGGGACCAAGCACAGATACGCAGTATTTT.

The rearrangement links TRBV6-5 to TRBJ1-5; 8 bases align to TRBD1. The CDR3 sequence is 13 residues long. Germline V CDR1 and CDR2: MNHEY, SVGAGI. V gave up 6 bases and J gave up 11 bases; unmatched junction bases: 9. The CDR3 sequence: CASRRTGRDAQHF. In DNA, the CDR3 is TGTGCCAGCAGGCGGACAGGGAGGGACGCCCAGCATTTT.

This clone was recorded only once. The rearrangement joins TRBV4-2 to TRBJ2-5, with D hard to call. The CDR3 sequence is 16 residues long. V shed 0 bases and J shed 2 bases, with 13 bases lying between them. The germline V gene has CDR1 LGHNA and CDR2 YNFKEQ. CDR3 sequence reads: CASSQDKGLTQETQYF. The CDR3 nucleotides are TGTGCCAGCAGCCAAGATAAAGGGCTAACACAAGAGACCCAGTACTTC.

The chain has TRBV14 and TRBJ1-4; 7 nucleotides line up with TRBD1. The junction had 7 bases not matched to a gene; V was cut back by 4 bases and J by 8 bases. The CDR3 has 14 amino acids. Germline lookup yields CDR1 SGHDN and CDR2 FVKESK. CDR3 amino acids: CASSPRQGREKLFF. The CDR3 bases are TGTGCCAGCAGCCCGCGACAGGGAAGAGAAAAACTGTTTTTT.

This chain connects TRBV11-3 to TRBJ2-1; the D gene is possibly TRBD1 (7 bases). The CDR3 is 12 residues long. Trimming stripped 6 bases from V and 9 bases from J, with 12 bases between. The germline V gene encodes CDR1 SGHNT and CDR2 YENEEA. The CDR3 DNA reads TGTGCCAGCAGTCCTCAGGGGGGTGAGCAGTTCTTC. Protein product: CASSPQGGEQFF.

This clone occurred a few times. V usage is TRBV2 and J usage is TRBJ1-6, with 8 bases aligning to TRBD1. Germline CDR1 reads SNHLY; CDR2 reads FYNNEI. The CDR3 runs 15 residues. The trim removed 5 bases at V and 10 bases at J, leaving 10 bases unmatched. CDR3 coding DNA: TGTGCCAGCAGTTCTGTCAGGGGGCCTGGCTCACCCCTCCACTTT. This codes for CASSSVRGPGSPLHF.

J is TRBJ1-2 and V is TRBV9; no definite D call. Germline CDR1 reads SGDLS; CDR2 reads YYNGEE. The ends were cut back, 0 bases at V and 5 bases at J, with 8 bases in the middle. This CDR3 spans 13 amino acids. CDR3 coding DNA: TGTGCCAGCAGCGTAGGGTGGGAATATGGCTACACCTTC. Amino acid sequence: CASSVGWEYGYTF.

The chain links TRBV6-5 to TRBJ1-6; D is possibly TRBD1 (6 bases). V was trimmed by 6 bases and J by 7 bases, leaving 13 bases between them. The CDR3 is made up of 14 amino acids. CDR1 MNHEY and CDR2 SVGAGI come from the germline V gene. CDR3 amino acids: CASREGGHNSPLHF. The CDR3, as DNA: TGTGCCAGCAGGGAAGGGGGACACAATTCACCCCTCCACTTT.

The genes are TRBV10-2 and TRBJ1-4, with a weak D call TRBD1 (6 bases). The CDR3 covers 15 residues. V was pared by 5 bases and J by 0 bases, with 10 bases between. Germline CDR1 is WSHSY and CDR2 is SAAADI. CDR3 protein: CASSFWTATNEKLFF. The CDR3 DNA is TGCGCCAGCAGTTTCTGGACAGCAACTAATGAAAAACTGTTTTTT.

In DNA form, the CDR3 reads TGTGCCAGCAGGGAAAGACGACTGGCCTACGAGCAGTACTTC. Amino acids: CASRERRLAYEQYF. The chain has TRBV2 and TRBJ2-7; no clear D gene. The V and J ends lost 6 bases and 2 bases respectively, with 14 bases between them. The CDR3 length is 14 residues. Germline V CDR1 and CDR2: SNHLY, FYNNEI.

V is TRBV7-6 and J is TRBJ1-6, with a possible D match to TRBD1 (5 bases). Trimming left V 7 bases short and J 9 bases short, with 19 bases between. The CDR3 totals 15 residues. The V gene's germline CDR1 is SGHVS and CDR2 FNYEAQ. The CDR3 nucleotides read TGTGCCAGCAATGACAGCCCCTCTAAGGGTTCACCCCTCCACTTT. This encodes CASNDSPSKGSPLHF.

A remark on this clone: Other DNA sequences in this sample translate to the same CDR3. The chain links TRBV9 to TRBJ2-3; D is undetermined. The length of the CDR3 is 15 residues. Looked up from germline, CDR1 is SGDLS and CDR2 is YYNGEE. Trimming removed 3 bases at V and 0 bases at J, with 11 bases between. In nucleotides, the CDR3 is TGTGCCAGCAGCGAGCGAGGACGGAGCACAGATACGCAGTATTTT. Translation gives CASSERGRSTDTQYF.

The rearrangement joins TRBV11-2 to TRBJ1-2, with 7 positions matching TRBD1. The V segment lost 5 bases and the J segment 3 bases; nucleotides outside the gene matches: 3. CDR1 SGHAT and CDR2 FQNNGV come from the germline V gene. The length of the CDR3 is 13 residues. The CDR3 sequence is CASSHDRDYGYTF. The CDR3 coding sequence is TGTGCCAGCAGCCATGACAGGGACTATGGCTACACCTTC. Using reference TRBV11-2 and TRBJ1-2 for the parts outside the CDR3, the full variable domain is EAGVAQSPRYKIIEKRQSVAFWCNPISGHATLYWYQQILGQGPKLLIQFQNNGVVDDSQLPKDRFSAERLKGVDSTLKIQPAKLEDSAVYLCASSHDRDYGYTFGSGTRLTVV.

This clone was seen only once. The chain couples TRBV19 to TRBJ1-1; D is possibly TRBD1 (5 bases). The CDR3 runs 17 residues. The V gene lost 4 bases and the J gene lost 1 base, with 19 bases spanning the gap. Per germline, CDR1 LNHDA and CDR2 SQIVND (reference sequence). The CDR3 region has the DNA TGTGCCAGTAGTAGTCCGAGCGGGGGAGCTCAGAACACTGAAGCTTTCTTT. The encoded protein is CASSSPSGGAQNTEAFF.

CDR3 nucleotide sequence: TGTGCCAGCAGCGTAGTGGGCAGCTCCTACAATGAGCAGTTCTTC. Its translation: CASSVVGSSYNEQFF. V usage is TRBV9 and J usage is TRBJ2-1; no clear D gene. Germline CDR1 is SGDLS and CDR2 is YYNGEE. The CDR3 sequence is 15 residues long. Trimming removed 0 bases from V and 0 bases from J, with 7 bases in between.